A selection of T cell receptor beta chains follows, all from one sample in a study of blood T cell repertoires in COVID-19. TCRdb's table, derived via immunoSEQ multiplex PCR, lists solely in-frame clones and lacks some. The repertoire holds roughly 230,000 clones, 89% seen once, with 4% to 5% in the top ten. The material sequenced was peripheral blood. All receptors derive from a woman in her thirties or forties who had recovered from COVID-19. CDR3s include the opening cysteine and the closing phenylalanine or tryptophan. Each record gives: clone size, CDR3 length, V gene, J gene, D gene, CDR3 DNA, CDR3 protein. A D gene is named only where the DNA matches it firmly. Clone size, where shown, is once, few, many, or a class for clones that have expanded.

>NA|14|TRBV10-1|TRBJ2-7|NA
TGCGCCAGCAGCCCGAGCCCGCAGGGTAACGAGCAGTACTTC
CASSPSPQGNEQYF
>NA|12|TRBV28|TRBJ2-3|NA
TGTGCCAGCAGTCCACGGTGGGATACGCAGTATTTT
CASSPRWDTQYF
>NA|18|TRBV3-1/TRBV3-2|TRBJ2-6|NA
TGTGCCAGCAGCCGTTCGGCCAGGGGGAGGTCTGGGGCCAACGTCCTGACTTTC
CASSRSARGRSGANVLTF
>once|16|TRBV9|TRBJ1-1|TRBD1
TGTGCCAGCAGCGCCCAGTCCAAAGGGGGCAACACTGAAGCTTTCTTT
CASSAQSKGGNTEAFF
>NA|14|TRBV2|TRBJ2-3|NA
TGTGCCAGCAATAACAGGGTGACTACAGATACGCAGTATTTT
CASNNRVTTDTQYF
>NA|16|TRBV24-1|TRBJ2-1|TRBD2
TGTGCCACCAGTGACCCTAGCGGGGGGGCGACCAATGAGCAGTTCTTC
CATSDPSGGATNEQFF
>NA|14|TRBV5-1|TRBJ1-1|NA
TGCGCCAGCAGCTTGACAGGGTTGGACACTGAAGCTTTCTTT
CASSLTGLDTEAFF
>NA|14|TRBV30|TRBJ1-4|TRBD1
TGTGCCTGGAAAAGGACAGGGGGAAGTGAAAAACTGTTTTTT
CAWKRTGGSEKLFF
>NA|20|TRBV6-2/TRBV6-3|TRBJ2-1|TRBD2
TGTGCCAGCAGCCCTTACAGAGGGGACGGGGGGACTAGCGGCTACAATGAGCAGTTCTTC
CASSPYRGDGGTSGYNEQFF
>NA|13|TRBV6-5|TRBJ1-5|NA
TGTGCCAGCAGTTACGACTTCAATCAGCCCCAGCATTTT
CASSYDFNQPQHF
>once|14|TRBV28|TRBJ1-4|NA
TGTGCCAGCAGTCCCGGACAGCTTACCGAAAAACTGTTTTTT
CASSPGQLTEKLFF
>NA|13|TRBV28|TRBJ2-5|TRBD1
TGTGCCAGCAGTTACATATTGGGACAGTCAGCGTACTTC
CASSYILGQSAYF
>NA|14|TRBV18|TRBJ2-7|NA
TGTGCCAGCTCAACGGACTCCCGACCCGGCGAGCAGTACTTC
CASSTDSRPGEQYF
>NA|15|TRBV19|TRBJ2-3|NA
TGTGCCAGTAGTATAGGCGGGACGTTCACAGATACGCAGTATTTT
CASSIGGTFTDTQYF
>NA|15|TRBV15|TRBJ1-2|NA
TGTGCCACCAGCAGAGATACGGTGCAAAACTATGGCTACACCTTC
CATSRDTVQNYGYTF
>NA|15|TRBV9|TRBJ1-2|TRBD1
TGTGCCAGCAGCGAAAGGGGGACAGATTTCTATGGCTACACCTTC
CASSERGTDFYGYTF
>NA|13|TRBV5-6|TRBJ1-1|NA
TGTGCCAGCAGCGGCCGGGGATACACTGAAGCTTTCTTT
CASSGRGYTEAFF
>NA|16|TRBV24-1|TRBJ2-1|TRBD2
TGTGCCACCAGTGATGGGACTAGCGGGAGTAGAAATGAGCAGTTCTTC
CATSDGTSGSRNEQFF
>NA|15|TRBV7-9|TRBJ2-6|NA
TGTGCCAGCAGCACACAGGGCGGCAGGGCCAACGTCCTGACTTTC
CASSTQGGRANVLTF
>few|13|TRBV12-3/TRBV12-4|TRBJ2-5|NA
TGTGCCAGCACCCTGGACAGTCAAGAGACCCAGTACTTC
CASTLDSQETQYF
>NA|15|TRBV10-3|TRBJ2-1|NA
TGTGCCATCAGGCAGGGAGGTAGCGGTTACAATGAGCAGTTCTTC
CAIRQGGSGYNEQFF
>NA|18|TRBV11-2|TRBJ2-7|NA
TGTGCCAGCAGCTTAGTAGGTGTTGGGCAGGCCGGATCCTACGAGCAGTACTTC
CASSLVGVGQAGSYEQYF
>NA|15|TRBV7-2|TRBJ1-6|NA
TGTGCCAGCAGCGCATCAGGGGTAGGTAATTCACCCCTCCACTTT
CASSASGVGNSPLHF
>NA|14|TRBV9|TRBJ1-5|NA
TGTGCCAGCAGCGTAGTCCAGGGAGGTCAGCCCCAGCATTTT
CASSVVQGGQPQHF
>NA|15|TRBV28|TRBJ2-1|TRBD2
TGTGCCAGCAGGTTACTAGCGGGAGGGCCCCGGGAGCAGTTCTTC
CASRLLAGGPREQFF
>NA|15|TRBV6-2/TRBV6-3|TRBJ2-5|TRBD2
TGTGCCAGCAGTGACCCCTCGGGGGGTCGAGAGACCCAGTACTTC
CASSDPSGGRETQYF
>once|17|TRBV11-2|TRBJ1-1|TRBD1
TGTGCCAGCAGCTTATTAGGCGGACAGGGGGTGAACACTGAAGCTTTCTTT
CASSLLGGQGVNTEAFF
>NA|16|TRBV11-2|TRBJ2-3|NA
TGTGCCAGCAGCCCTCAGGGAGGGGGGAGGTCAGATACGCAGTATTTT
CASSPQGGGRSDTQYF
>NA|14|TRBV30|TRBJ2-2|NA
TGTGCCTGGAGTAGAGACAGTAACACCGGGGAGCTGTTTTTT
CAWSRDSNTGELFF
>NA|14|TRBV11-3|TRBJ1-2|NA
TGTGCCAGCAGCCTGAACCGGGAGGCCTGGGGCTACACCTTC
CASSLNREAWGYTF
>NA|13|TRBV10-3|TRBJ1-1|NA
TGTGCCATCAGCGTAACAGAGAACACTGAAGCTTTCTTT
CAISVTENTEAFF
>NA|16|TRBV2|TRBJ1-5|NA
TGTGCCAGCAGTGAATGGGGACAAGATAGCAATCAGCCCCAGCATTTT
CASSEWGQDSNQPQHF
>NA|14|TRBV6-1|TRBJ1-2|TRBD1
TGTGCCAGCAGATCGACAGGGTATGGTGTTGGCTACACCTTC
CASRSTGYGVGYTF